These T cell receptor beta chains were read from a single sample in a study of blood T cell repertoires in COVID-19. Some clones are missing from TCRdb's copy, which holds only in-frame ones; the method was immunoSEQ multiplex PCR. Here the sample spans around 300,000 clones, approximately 92% being singletons. Source material: PBMCs or T cells enriched from blood (not recorded which). The receptor source for this set is a woman in her 30s who had recovered from COVID-19. Each CDR3 is given with its conserved first and last residue. A D gene is named only where the DNA matches it firmly. Not all rows give a size; the values are once, few, many and, for expanded clones, a class.

TGTGCCAGTAGTATGAAGGGACAGGGGAGACCCTACGAGCAGTACTTC,CASSMKGQGRPYEQYF,TRBV19,16,TRBJ2-7,TRBD1,.
TGTGCCAGCAGCTTAACCAGGGGGGACACCGGGGAGCTGTTTTTT,CASSLTRGDTGELFF,TRBV7-6,15,TRBJ2-2,.,.
TGTGCCAGCAGTGAAGCCGAGGGGGCGGCAAACACCATATATTTT,CASSEAEGAANTIYF,TRBV2,15,TRBJ1-3,TRBD1,.
TGTGCCAGCAGCCCGAAAGGGGGTGGGACCGGGGAGCTGTTTTTT,CASSPKGGGTGELFF,TRBV7-3,15,TRBJ2-2,.,.
TGTGCCAGGGACGAACAGACTAGCGGGAGCTCCTACAATGAGCAGTTCTTC,CARDEQTSGSSYNEQFF,TRBV2,17,TRBJ2-1,TRBD2,.
TGTGCCAGCAGCCAAGATATAAGAACAGGGGGCAAGTCGGCTCGTGATCAGTACTTC,CASSQDIRTGGKSARDQYF,TRBV3-1/TRBV3-2,19,TRBJ2-4,TRBD1,.
TGTGCCAGCAGTTACGGGAGTAGGCAGACCCAGTACTTC,CASSYGSRQTQYF,TRBV6-5,13,TRBJ2-5,.,.
TGTGCCAGCAGCCCGGGACAGGCTAATGAAAAACTGTTTTTT,CASSPGQANEKLFF,TRBV7-9,14,TRBJ1-4,TRBD1,.
TGTGCCAGCACCGCGGAGGTGAACACTGAAGCTTTCTTT,CASTAEVNTEAFF,TRBV7-8,13,TRBJ1-1,.,.
TGCAGTGCTAGTCGGGTTGCGGGGAACTACGAGCAGTACTTC,CSASRVAGNYEQYF,TRBV20-1,14,TRBJ2-7,.,.
TGCGCCAGTTATCCAGGGGGACGCACTGAAGCTTTCTTT,CASYPGGRTEAFF,TRBV10-2,13,TRBJ1-1,TRBD1,.
TGTGCCAGCAGCTCCGGGACAGGGGGACCTCCGGGCAATCAGCCCCAGCATTTT,CASSSGTGGPPGNQPQHF,TRBV27,18,TRBJ1-5,TRBD1,.
TGTGCCATCAGTGAGACTAGCGCTTCCTACGAGCAGTACTTC,CAISETSASYEQYF,TRBV10-3,14,TRBJ2-7,TRBD2,.
TGTGCTAGTGCCCCCGAGGGGGGGGCCCATCAGCCCCAGCATTTT,CASAPEGGAHQPQHF,TRBV12-5,15,TRBJ1-5,.,.
TGTGCCAGCAGTTTGGACAGGTTGAATCAGCCCCAGCATTTT,CASSLDRLNQPQHF,TRBV28,14,TRBJ1-5,TRBD1,.
TGTGCTAGCAGCTTGGGCGGACTAGCAGGCACCGGGGAGCTGTTTTTT,CASSLGGLAGTGELFF,TRBV7-7,16,TRBJ2-2,TRBD2,.
TGTGCCAGCAGAACGAATCGACAGGCAGGCTACACCTTC,CASRTNRQAGYTF,TRBV6-5,13,TRBJ1-2,.,few
TGTGCCAGCAGTTTACAGGGTGGGTACTATGGCTACACCTTC,CASSLQGGYYGYTF,TRBV28,14,TRBJ1-2,.,.
TGTGCCAGCAGTTACTACCAGGCGAGCGAGCAGTACTTC,CASSYYQASEQYF,TRBV6-2/TRBV6-3,13,TRBJ2-7,.,.
TGTGCCAGCAGCCGACTCTCCCAAGAGACCCAGTACTTC,CASSRLSQETQYF,TRBV6-2/TRBV6-3,13,TRBJ2-5,.,.
TGTGCCAGTACCATTGACAGGGGATCTTATAGCAATCAGCCCCAGCATTTT,CASTIDRGSYSNQPQHF,TRBV19,17,TRBJ1-5,TRBD1,.
TGTGCCTGGAGTGTGGAGGGCGGTGTGGCCCTGAACACTGAAGCTTTCTTT,CAWSVEGGVALNTEAFF,TRBV30,17,TRBJ1-1,.,.
TGTGCCAGCAGCTTAGATAACTACGAGCAGTACTTC,CASSLDNYEQYF,TRBV7-8,12,TRBJ2-7,.,.
TGTGCCAGCAGCACCCCCCCTCGAGAGGACTCCTACGAGCAGTACTTC,CASSTPPREDSYEQYF,TRBV7-8,16,TRBJ2-7,.,.
TGCGCCAGCAGCCGTGACGGGGGGCCGGACTATGGCTACACCTTC,CASSRDGGPDYGYTF,TRBV4-3,15,TRBJ1-2,.,.
TGTGCCAGCAGCTTAGGGGGACAGGGGAGATCAGATACGCAGTATTTT,CASSLGGQGRSDTQYF,TRBV11-2,16,TRBJ2-3,TRBD1,.
TGTGCCAGTAGTCCTCTGACTAGCTACAATGAGCAGTTCTTC,CASSPLTSYNEQFF,TRBV19,14,TRBJ2-1,.,.
TGTGCCAGCAGTCGCCTAGCGGGAGGGATCTCCTACGAGCAGTACTTC,CASSRLAGGISYEQYF,TRBV27,16,TRBJ2-7,TRBD2,.
TGTGCCAGCAGCTTGGCCCGCGCCGACTATGGCTACACCTTC,CASSLARADYGYTF,TRBV5-6,14,TRBJ1-2,.,.
TGTGCCAGCAGCTACAGGGCTGAGAATGAAAAACTGTTTTTT,CASSYRAENEKLFF,TRBV11-2,14,TRBJ1-4,.,.
TGTGCCAGCAGCCTGGCTTCGGGCACCGGGGAGCTGTTTTTT,CASSLASGTGELFF,TRBV7-9,14,TRBJ2-2,.,.
TGTGCCAGCAGTTCTGGACTATCCTACGAGCAGTACTTC,CASSSGLSYEQYF,TRBV2,13,TRBJ2-7,.,.
TGTGCCAGCAGCCATGCAGACATAAGCTCCTATAATTCACCCCTCCACTTT,CASSHADISSYNSPLHF,TRBV3-1/TRBV3-2,17,TRBJ1-6,.,.
TGTGCCAGCAGTACAGGACAGGGTTCAAAGTCTTACACCTTC,CASSTGQGSKSYTF,TRBV28,14,TRBJ1-2,TRBD1,.
TGTGCCAGCAGCGCAGGGCGGGAGACAGAACATGGCTACACCTTC,CASSAGRETEHGYTF,TRBV9,15,TRBJ1-2,.,few
TGTGCCAGTAGTATGGGACAGATCAATGAGCAGTTCTTC,CASSMGQINEQFF,TRBV19,13,TRBJ2-1,TRBD1,.
TGTGCCAGCAAAAGACAGGGGATAAATGAAAAACTGTTTTTT,CASKRQGINEKLFF,TRBV19,14,TRBJ1-4,TRBD1,.
TGTGCCAGCTCCCTGGCTCGAGGGGAGACCCAGTACTTC,CASSLARGETQYF,TRBV18,13,TRBJ2-5,.,.
TGCAGCGTTGAAGCCCCCCAGCGGAGCTCCTACAATGAGCAGTTCTTC,CSVEAPQRSSYNEQFF,TRBV29-1,16,TRBJ2-1,.,.
TGCAGTGCTAGTGGCCAGAGGGTTTCCTACGAGCAGTACTTC,CSASGQRVSYEQYF,TRBV20-1,14,TRBJ2-7,.,.
TGTGCCAGCAGCGGACAGTGGAATCAGCCCCAGCATTTT,CASSGQWNQPQHF,TRBV28,13,TRBJ1-5,.,once
TGTGCCAGCAGCTCGACAGGGAGCAATCAGCCCCAGCATTTT,CASSSTGSNQPQHF,TRBV7-3,14,TRBJ1-5,TRBD1,.
TGTGCCTGGAGTGTCGCGGTCGGAAAACTGTTTTTT,CAWSVAVGKLFF,TRBV30,12,TRBJ1-4,.,.
TGTGCCAGCAGACCCGATACAGGCTACACCTTC,CASRPDTGYTF,TRBV28,11,TRBJ1-2,.,.
TGTGCCTGGAGTGGCGACAGGGAATTTGCGACCCAGTACTTC,CAWSGDREFATQYF,TRBV30,14,TRBJ2-5,TRBD1,.
TGTGCCAGCAGCCTGACCGACAGGGACCAGCCCCAGCATTTT,CASSLTDRDQPQHF,TRBV7-2,14,TRBJ1-5,TRBD1,.
TGTGCCAGCAGTCCGAGGACTAACACAGATACGCAGTATTTT,CASSPRTNTDTQYF,TRBV6-5,14,TRBJ2-3,.,.